This T cell receptor beta chain was captured by sequencing in a study of OX40 agonist ivuxolimab in advanced cancers. Assay used: immunoSEQ multiplex PCR; TCRdb lists only in-frame clones, some missing. The sample has approximately 31,000 clones, approximately 86% seen once. The TCR comes from an adult with an advanced solid tumor such as melanoma, head and neck, liver or kidney cancer. The sequencing used CD4+ or CD8+ T cells sorted from blood, collected in a trial of the OX40 agonist ivuxolimab.

CDR3 region: CASSDQKAGGPADTQYF. The CDR3 DNA reads as TGTGCCAGCAGCGACCAAAAAGCGGGGGGGCCGGCAGATACGCAGTATTTT. The rearrangement uses TRBV9 and TRBJ2-3; 10 bases are shared with TRBD2. The J segment lost 4 bases and the V segment lost 3 bases, leaving 11 bases of the junction unmatched. The CDR3 is made up of 17 amino acids. CDR1 and CDR2 (germline): SGDLS, YYNGEE.